This entry describes one T cell receptor (beta chain). The target antigen is unknown. From germline, CDR1 is SGHNT and CDR2 YENEEA. CDR3 length: 16 amino acids. Unmatched junction bases numbered 9, after V lost 1 base and J lost 4 bases. These data originate in a study of cytomegalovirus exposure and HLA in healthy donors. Overall study results and limits: Across donors, presence/absence analyses took sequencing depth to be roughly uniform.

This PCR relied on a set of 60 Vbeta primers and 13 Jbeta primers. TCRdb keeps only in-frame clones here, not all; method: immunoSEQ multiplex PCR. Among about 160,000 clones listed, under 90% were seen once. V and J are TRBV11-3 and TRBJ2-5, with 7 bases fitting TRBD2. This sequence originates from a male donor in good health and CMV-seronegative. The specimen was PBMCs. The CDR3 region is CASSLGPAGSAETQYF. The CDR3 coding sequence is TGTGCCAGCAGCTTAGGCCCAGCGGGATCAGCAGAGACCCAGTACTTC.